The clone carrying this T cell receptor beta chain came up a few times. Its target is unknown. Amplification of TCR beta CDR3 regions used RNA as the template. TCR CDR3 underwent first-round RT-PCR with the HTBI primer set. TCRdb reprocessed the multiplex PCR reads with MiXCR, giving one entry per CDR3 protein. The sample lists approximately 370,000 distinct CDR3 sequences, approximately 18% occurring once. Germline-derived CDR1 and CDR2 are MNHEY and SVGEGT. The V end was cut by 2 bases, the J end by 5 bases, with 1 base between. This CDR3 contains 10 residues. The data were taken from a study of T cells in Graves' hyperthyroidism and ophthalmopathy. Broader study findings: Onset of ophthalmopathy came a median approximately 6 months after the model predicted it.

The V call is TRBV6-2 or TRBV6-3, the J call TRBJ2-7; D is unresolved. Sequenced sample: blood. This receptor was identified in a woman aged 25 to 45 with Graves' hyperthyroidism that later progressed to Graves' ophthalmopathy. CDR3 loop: CASSYNEQYF. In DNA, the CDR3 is TGTGCCAGCAGTTACAACGAGCAGTACTTC.